The 15 T cell receptor beta chains presented below share a single source sample, sequenced in a study of cytomegalovirus exposure and HLA in healthy donors. The primer mix had 60 Vbeta and 13 Jbeta primers. The method was immunoSEQ multiplex PCR; TCRdb's version includes in-frame clones alone and lacks a portion of them. This sample has approximately 170,000 clones; 65% to 85% occur once, and the top ten carry 1.6%. What was sequenced was PBMCs. The source of these receptors is a woman younger than 30 in good health and CMV-seronegative.

The chain is built from TRBV4-3 and TRBJ2-2; TRBD1 matches at 8 bases. This CDR3 region has 18 residues. V dropped 0 bases and J dropped 4; count of bases not matched to a gene: 10. In germline, CDR1 is LGHNA, CDR2 YSLEER. The CDR3 spells CASSQDFEDRVGTGELFF. The CDR3, as DNA: TGCGCCAGCAGCCAAGACTTTGAGGACAGGGTGGGCACCGGGGAGCTGTTTTTT.

The chain employs TRBV6-5 and TRBJ2-7; 7 nucleotides line up with TRBD2. The length of the CDR3 is 14 residues. With V trimmed by 2 bases and J by 3 bases, 4 bases remained unmatched. Germline loops: CDR1 MNHEY, CDR2 SVGAGI. CDR3 bases: TGTGCCAGCAGTTACGGTACGGGAGGCTACGAGCAGTACTTC. It encodes CASSYGTGGYEQYF.

This clone came up a few times. The rearrangement joins TRBV28 to TRBJ1-2; D gene uncertain. Germline lookup yields CDR1 MDHEN and CDR2 SYDVKM. The CDR3 extends over 12 amino acids. V lost 2 bases to trimming and J lost 7 bases, with 8 bases between them. CDR3 sequence: CASSLLEGGYTF. The CDR3 DNA is TGTGCCAGCAGTTTACTGGAGGGTGGCTACACCTTC.

This clone occurred once. CDR3 sequence (DNA): TGCGCCAGCAGCCAATATTTTGTAGGACAGGGAAGCAATGAGCAGTTCTTC. This codes for CASSQYFVGQGSNEQFF. The V call is TRBV4-1, the J call TRBJ2-1; 8 bases agree with TRBD1. CDR1 is MGHRA and CDR2 is YSYEKL in the germline V gene. The CDR3 is 17 residues long. Germline trimming cut 2 bases from V and 6 bases from J; bases unmatched to any gene: 12.

This chain uses TRBV11-2 with TRBJ1-5; 8 nucleotides line up with TRBD1. Germline V gene sequence: CDR1 SGHAT, CDR2 FQNNGV. Losses at the gene ends were 1 base for V and 6 bases for J; bases not matched to a gene: 5. The CDR3 is made up of 15 amino acids. The CDR3 reads CASSLGQGAGQPQHF. CDR3 sequence (DNA): TGTGCCAGCAGCTTAGGGCAGGGGGCAGGTCAGCCCCAGCATTTT.

V usage is TRBV1 and J usage is TRBJ2-1; the D call TRBD2 from the table was never checked on the DNA. TRBV1 is listed as a pseudogene. This CDR3 is 14 amino acids long. Here the CDR3 reads CTSSIRVHDNEQFF. The CDR3 region has the DNA TGCACCAGCAGTATCCGGGTCCACGACAATGAGCAGTTCTTC.

DNA for the CDR3: TGTGCCAGCAGTTTAAGTGAGAGGGAGCTGTTTTTT. Its translation is CASSLSERELFF. The rearrangement links TRBV28 to TRBJ2-2; D call uncertain. The ends were cut back, 2 bases at V and 9 bases at J, with 7 bases in the middle. The CDR3 length is 12 residues. The germline V gene has CDR1 MDHEN and CDR2 SYDVKM.

The chain carries TRBV10-3 and TRBJ2-5, with a tentative D call TRBD1 (5 bases). The CDR3 sequence is 13 residues long. The V end lost 5 bases, the J end lost 1 base, and 8 bases lay between the germline ends. Germline V gives CDR1 ENHRY, CDR2 SYGVKD. CDR3 nucleotide sequence: TGTGCCATCAGTAGACAGTTCCAAGAGACCCAGTACTTC. Its protein product is CAISRQFQETQYF.

This clone was observed a few times. The chain joins TRBV7-2 to TRBJ1-2; 8 bases fit TRBD1. Germline V lookup: CDR1 SGHTA, CDR2 FQGNSA. This CDR3 contains 12 residues. V was clipped by 4 bases and J by 8 bases; unmatched bases: 3. DNA for the CDR3: TGTGCCAGCAGCTGGGACAGGAGGGGCTACACCTTC. It specifies CASSWDRRGYTF.

This clone has more than one count but fewer than ten. The V and J genes are TRBV27 and TRBJ1-6; D remains unclear. The CDR3 loop spans 13 amino acids. With 4 bases removed from V and 10 bases from J, the gap between germline ends came to 11 bases. Per the germline V gene, CDR1 is MNHEY and CDR2 is SMNVEV (reference sequence). The CDR3 DNA sequence: TGTGCCAGCAGTTGGGCTCTTGACTCACCCCTCCACTTT. It is translated as CASSWALDSPLHF.

This rearrangement joins TRBV18 to TRBJ1-3; D may be TRBD1 (6 bases). The V end was cut by 6 bases, the J end by 0 bases, with 18 bases between. Germline V CDR1 and CDR2: KGHSH, LQKENI. The CDR3 spans 17 residues. The CDR3 reads CASSPIGQTSSGNTIYF. The CDR3 DNA reads TGTGCCAGCTCGCCGATAGGACAGACGAGCTCTGGAAACACCATATATTTT.

The V gene is TRBV9, the J gene TRBJ2-1; D not resolved. Trimming stripped 0 bases from V and 3 bases from J, with 4 bases between. In germline, CDR1 is SGDLS, CDR2 YYNGEE. This CDR3 is 13 amino acids long. CDR3 in DNA: TGTGCCAGCAGCGTAGACAGCTACAATGAGCAGTTCTTC. Translation: CASSVDSYNEQFF.

The chain is built from TRBV4-3 and TRBJ1-4; no firm D call. The CDR3 has 15 residues. The V gene lost 1 base and the J gene lost 4 bases, with 10 bases spanning the gap. Germline CDR1 is LGHNA and CDR2 is YSLEER. CDR3 sequence reads: CASSQARGVNEKLFF. DNA of the CDR3: TGCGCCAGCAGCCAAGCCCGCGGGGTTAATGAAAAACTGTTTTTT.

V and J are TRBV6-1 and TRBJ1-6; the D gene is possibly TRBD1 (5 bases). The length of the CDR3 is 15 residues. CDR1 is MNHNS, CDR2 SASEGT, per germline. Trimming pared 2 bases from V and 5 bases from J, leaving 10 bases between. CDR3 sequence: CASSEWVRDNSPLHF. The CDR3 coding sequence is TGTGCCAGCAGTGAATGGGTCAGGGATAATTCACCCCTCCACTTT.

V is TRBV27 and J is TRBJ2-3; 9 bases align to TRBD1. Looked up from germline, CDR1 is MNHEY and CDR2 is SMNVEV (reference sequence). V dropped 5 bases and J dropped 1; count of bases not matched to a gene: 16. The CDR3 is 19 residues long. CDR3 protein: CASSLYVPGQGAGTDTQYF. The DNA for the CDR3 is TGTGCCAGCAGTCTCTACGTCCCGGGACAGGGAGCGGGCACAGATACGCAGTATTTT.